This entry features one TCR beta chain sequence. What it binds is not known. Clones were read by immunoSEQ multiplex PCR, and TCRdb kept only the in-frame ones, dropping some. The sample records some 140,000 clones, more than 85% being singletons. The data are from a study of cytotoxic CD8 clonotypes in ibrutinib-treated CLL. Study results and limitations: Private clonotypes, not public ones, expanded at ibrutinib response.

This CDR3 comprises 15 residues. V lost 6 bases and J lost 1, with 15 bases in between. The germline V gene has CDR1 SGHRS and CDR2 YFSETQ. The chain couples TRBV5-1 to TRBJ2-3; D possibly corresponds to TRBD2 (5 bases). The sequenced sample was PBMCs, obtained after 12 months of ibrutinib treatment. This receptor was identified in a human donor with chronic lymphocytic leukemia. The CDR3: CASTLEGFGTDTQYF. CDR3 DNA sequence: TGCGCCAGCACCCTAGAGGGTTTTGGCACAGATACGCAGTATTTT.